The 9 T cell receptor beta chains presented below share a single source sample, sequenced in a study of neurological immune-mediated disorders. TCRdb analysed the 5' RACE reads with MiXCR anew, one entry per CDR3 protein. The sample lists fewer than 55,000 distinct CDR3 sequences; 10% were seen once. The time point: longitudinal time-point 1 (baseline). Sequenced: PBMCs. The origin of the receptors is a woman in her thirties or forties in good health.

This clonotype has just one count. The V and J genes are TRBV6-5 and TRBJ2-1, with a tentative D call TRBD2 (6 bases). The DNA matches TRBJ2-7 better at its end, which makes the J call doubtful. Germline V gives CDR1 MNHEY, CDR2 SVGAGI. The CDR3 spans 15 residues. Written as DNA, the CDR3 is TGTGCCAGCATGCCAGAGGGGATCGGGGGTTACGAGCAGTACTTC. The encoded protein is CASMPEGIGGYEQYF.

This clonotype was recorded at least ten times. The chain employs TRBV4-2 and TRBJ1-1; no firm D call. Germline CDR1 is LGHNA and CDR2 is YNFKEQ. CDR3 size: 13 residues. V gave up 3 bases and J gave up 2 bases, with 7 bases separating them. CDR3 region: CASSQTSNTEAFF. CDR3 nucleotide sequence: TGTGCCAGCAGCCAGACCAGCAACACTGAAGCTTTCTTT.

This chain connects TRBV10-1 to TRBJ2-7; D not resolved. V was shortened by 8 bases and J by 2 bases, with 10 bases between the two germline ends. The CDR3 is made up of 12 amino acids. Germline V CDR1 and CDR2: WNHNN, SYGVQD (reference sequence). The CDR3 nucleotides read TGCGCCAGCGATGGGGAACCCTACGAGCAGTACTTC. Encoded protein: CASDGEPYEQYF.

The chain recombines TRBV18 with TRBJ2-7; D unresolved. Germline lookup yields CDR1 KGHSH and CDR2 LQKENI. This CDR3 region has 15 residues. Trimming stripped 3 bases from V and 0 bases from J, with 12 bases between. The CDR3 spells CASSPIRTDSYEQYF. DNA for the CDR3: TGTGCCAGCTCACCGATTCGGACCGACTCCTACGAGCAGTACTTC.

This clonotype was seen at least ten times. V and J are TRBV9 and TRBJ2-7, with 7 bases aligning to TRBD1. Losses at the gene ends were 4 bases for V and 5 bases for J; bases not matched to a gene: 9. CDR1 is SGDLS and CDR2 is YYNGEE in the germline V gene. The length of the CDR3 is 14 residues. CDR3 in amino acids: CASSHAQGSHEQYF. CDR3 nucleotides: TGTGCCAGCAGCCACGCACAGGGGTCCCACGAGCAGTACTTC.

This clonotype is a singleton in its sample. The chain recombines TRBV9 with TRBJ2-7; D assignment may be TRBD1 or TRBD2 (5 bases each). Germline V gene sequence: CDR1 SGDLS, CDR2 YYNGEE. The CDR3 loop spans 14 amino acids. V was shortened by 4 bases and J by 4 bases, with 15 bases between the two germline ends. The CDR3 nucleotides are TGTGCCAGCAGCACTAGGGGACGGGAATACGAGCAGTACTTC. As protein: CASSTRGREYEQYF.

This clonotype was detected many times. The J gene is TRBJ1-1, the V gene TRBV6-2 or TRBV6-3; D is perhaps TRBD1 (5 bases). Germline-derived CDR1 and CDR2 are MNHEY and SVGEGT. CDR3 size: 13 residues. Trimming stripped 0 bases from V and 5 bases from J, with 7 bases between. CDR3 bases: TGTGCCAGCAGTTACTCGGGGGAGACTGAAGCTTTCTTT. It is translated as CASSYSGETEAFF.

In its sample, this clonotype was seen many times. The V call is TRBV7-2, the J call TRBJ2-7, with D perhaps assigned TRBD1 or TRBD2 (5 bases each). The V end was cut by 5 bases, the J end by 1 base, with 12 bases between. The CDR3 length is 14 residues. The germline CDR1 and CDR2 sequences are SGHTA and FQGNSA. The CDR3 protein is CASSPGRLSYEQYF. The DNA of the CDR3 is TGTGCCAGCAGCCCGGGACGGTTATCCTACGAGCAGTACTTC.

The chain links TRBV9 to TRBJ2-7, with TRBD1 matching over 7 bases. Losses at the gene ends were 3 bases for V and 0 bases for J; bases not matched to a gene: 3. The CDR3 covers 14 residues. Germline CDR1 SGDLS, CDR2 YYNGEE. This chain's CDR3 is CASSEGQVSYEQYF. CDR3 bases: TGTGCCAGCAGCGAAGGACAGGTCTCCTACGAGCAGTACTTC.